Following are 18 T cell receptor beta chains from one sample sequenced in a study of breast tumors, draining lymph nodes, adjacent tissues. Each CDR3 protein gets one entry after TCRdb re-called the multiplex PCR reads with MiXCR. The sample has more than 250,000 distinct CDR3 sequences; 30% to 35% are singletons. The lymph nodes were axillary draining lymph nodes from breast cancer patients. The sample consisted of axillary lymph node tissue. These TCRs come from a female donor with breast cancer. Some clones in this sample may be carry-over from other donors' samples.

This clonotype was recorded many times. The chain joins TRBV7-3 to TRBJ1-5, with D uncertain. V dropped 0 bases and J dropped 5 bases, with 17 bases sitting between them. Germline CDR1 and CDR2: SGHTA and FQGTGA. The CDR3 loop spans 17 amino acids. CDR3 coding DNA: TGTGCCAGCAGCTTAACGTTCTGCGGTTCTGGCGATCAGCCCCAGCATTTT. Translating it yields CASSLTFCGSGDQPQHF.

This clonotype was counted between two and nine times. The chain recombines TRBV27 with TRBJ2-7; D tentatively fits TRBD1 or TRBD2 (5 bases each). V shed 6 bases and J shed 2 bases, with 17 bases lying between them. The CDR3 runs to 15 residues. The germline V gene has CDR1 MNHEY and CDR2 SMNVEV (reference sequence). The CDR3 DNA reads TGTGCCAGCAGATCATTCAGGGAGATAGCCTACGAGCAGTACTTC. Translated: CASRSFREIAYEQYF.

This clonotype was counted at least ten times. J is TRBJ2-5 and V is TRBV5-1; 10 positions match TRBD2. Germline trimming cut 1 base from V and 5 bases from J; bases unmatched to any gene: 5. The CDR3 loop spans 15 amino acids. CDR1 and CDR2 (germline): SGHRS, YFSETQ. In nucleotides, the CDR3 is TGCGCCAGCAGCTTGCGTGGGACTAGCGAGGAGACCCAGTACTTC. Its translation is CASSLRGTSEETQYF.

DNA of the CDR3: TGTGCCATCAGGGGTGACAGGGTGAATACAACTAATGAAAAACTGTTTTTT. Translation: CAIRGDRVNTTNEKLFF. The J gene is TRBJ1-4, the V gene TRBV10-3, with TRBD1 matching over 7 bases. Germline V gene lookup returns CDR1 ENHRY and CDR2 SYGVKD. V was clipped by 6 bases and J by 0 bases; unmatched bases: 10. This CDR3 has 17 amino acids.

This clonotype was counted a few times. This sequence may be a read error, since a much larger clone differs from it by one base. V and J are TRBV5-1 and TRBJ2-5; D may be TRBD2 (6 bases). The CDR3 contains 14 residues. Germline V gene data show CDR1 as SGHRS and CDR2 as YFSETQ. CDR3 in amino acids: CASSSAGYQDTQYF. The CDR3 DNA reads TGCGCCAGCAGCTCCGCGGGGTACCAAGACACCCAGTACTTC.

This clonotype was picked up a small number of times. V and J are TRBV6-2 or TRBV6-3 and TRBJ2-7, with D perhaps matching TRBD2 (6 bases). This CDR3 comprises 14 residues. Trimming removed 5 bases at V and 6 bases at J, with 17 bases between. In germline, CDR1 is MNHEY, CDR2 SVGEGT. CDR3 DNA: TGTGCCAGCAGTCCCCTACACCCCGGGGGCGAGCAGTACTTC. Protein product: CASSPLHPGGEQYF.

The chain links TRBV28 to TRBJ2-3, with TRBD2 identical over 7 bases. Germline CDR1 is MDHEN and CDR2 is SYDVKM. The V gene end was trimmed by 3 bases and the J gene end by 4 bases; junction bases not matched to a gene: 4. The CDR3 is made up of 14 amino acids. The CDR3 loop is CASSFGGEADTQYF. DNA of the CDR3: TGTGCCAGCAGTTTTGGGGGGGAAGCAGATACGCAGTATTTT. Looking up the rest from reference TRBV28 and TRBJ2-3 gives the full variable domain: DVKVTQSSRYLVKRTGEKVFLECVQDMDHENMFWYRQDPGLGLRLIYFSYDVKMKEKGDIPEGYSVSREKKERFSLILESASTNQTSMYLCASSFGGEADTQYFGPGTRLTVL.

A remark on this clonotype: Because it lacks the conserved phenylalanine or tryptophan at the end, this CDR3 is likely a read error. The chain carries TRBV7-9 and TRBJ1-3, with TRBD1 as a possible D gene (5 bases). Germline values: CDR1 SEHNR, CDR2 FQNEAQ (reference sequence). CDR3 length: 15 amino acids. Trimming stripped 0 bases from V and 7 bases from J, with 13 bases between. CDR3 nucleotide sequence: TGTGCCAGCAGCTTAGCCGCAGGGCGTCAGAACACCATATATCTT. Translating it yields CASSLAAGRQNTIYL.

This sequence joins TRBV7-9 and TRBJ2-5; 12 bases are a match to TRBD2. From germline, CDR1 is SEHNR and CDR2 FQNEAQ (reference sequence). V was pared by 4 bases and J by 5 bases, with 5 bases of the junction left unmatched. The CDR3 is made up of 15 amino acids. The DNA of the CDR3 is TGTGCCAGCAGCTCGGGGCTAGCGGGAGGGGAGACCCAGTACTTC. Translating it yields CASSSGLAGGETQYF. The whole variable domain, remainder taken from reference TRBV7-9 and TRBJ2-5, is DTGVSQNPRHKITKRGQNVTFRCDPISEHNRLYWYRQTLGQGPEFLTYFQNEAQLEKSRLLSDRFSAERPKGSFSTLEIQRTEQGDSAMYLCASSSGLAGGETQYFGPGTRLLVL.

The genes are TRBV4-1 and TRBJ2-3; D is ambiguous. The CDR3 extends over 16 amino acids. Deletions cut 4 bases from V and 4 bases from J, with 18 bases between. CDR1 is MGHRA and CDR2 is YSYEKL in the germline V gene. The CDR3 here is CASSREPARRADTQYF. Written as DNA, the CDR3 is TGCGCCAGCAGCCGAGAGCCAGCTAGAAGGGCAGATACGCAGTATTTT.

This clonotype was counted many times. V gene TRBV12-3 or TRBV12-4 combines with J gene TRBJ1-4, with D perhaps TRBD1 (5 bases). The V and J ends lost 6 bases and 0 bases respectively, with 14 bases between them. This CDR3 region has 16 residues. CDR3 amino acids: CASSSTAVATNEKLFF. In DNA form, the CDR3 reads TGTGCCAGCAGCTCGACAGCCGTCGCAACTAATGAAAAACTGTTTTTT.

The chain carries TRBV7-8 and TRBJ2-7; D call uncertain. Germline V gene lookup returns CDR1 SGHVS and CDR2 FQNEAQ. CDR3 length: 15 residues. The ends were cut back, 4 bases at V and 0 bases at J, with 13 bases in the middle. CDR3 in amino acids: CASSSTRISSYEQYF. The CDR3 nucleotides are TGTGCCAGCAGCTCTACCAGAATAAGCTCCTACGAGCAGTACTTC.

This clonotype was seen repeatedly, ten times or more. CDR3 in amino acids: CSTTSTDTQYF. As DNA, the CDR3 is TGCAGTACGACGAGCACAGATACGCAGTATTTT. V and J are TRBV20-1 and TRBJ2-3; D gene ambiguous. This CDR3 is 11 amino acids long. Between the trimmed V and J ends, which lost 8 bases and 0 bases, there was a span of 6 bases. Germline assignment: CDR1 DFQATT and CDR2 SNEGSKA (reference sequence).

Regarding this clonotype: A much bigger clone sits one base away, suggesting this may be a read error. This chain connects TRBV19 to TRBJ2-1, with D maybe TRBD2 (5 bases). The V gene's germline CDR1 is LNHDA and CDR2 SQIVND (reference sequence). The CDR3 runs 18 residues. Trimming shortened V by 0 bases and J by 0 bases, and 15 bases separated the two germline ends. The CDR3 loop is CASSIDGSSLSSYNEQFF. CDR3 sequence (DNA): TGTGCCAGTAGTATAGATGGGTCTAGCCTTAGCTCCTACAATGAGCAGTTCTTC.

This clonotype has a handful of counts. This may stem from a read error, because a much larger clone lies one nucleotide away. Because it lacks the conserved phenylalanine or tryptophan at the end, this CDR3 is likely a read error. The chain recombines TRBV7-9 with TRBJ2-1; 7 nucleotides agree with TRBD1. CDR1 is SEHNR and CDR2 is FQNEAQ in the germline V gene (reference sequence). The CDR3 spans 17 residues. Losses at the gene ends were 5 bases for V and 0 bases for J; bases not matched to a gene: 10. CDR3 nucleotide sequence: TGTGCCAGCAGCGGGTACACAGGGGCGAACTCCTACAATGAGCAGTTCTCC. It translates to CASSGYTGANSYNEQFS.

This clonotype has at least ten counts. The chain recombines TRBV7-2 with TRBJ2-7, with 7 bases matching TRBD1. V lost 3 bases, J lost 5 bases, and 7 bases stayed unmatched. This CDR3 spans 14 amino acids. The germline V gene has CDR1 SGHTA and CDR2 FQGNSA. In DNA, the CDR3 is TGTGCCAGCAGCTTCCGACAGGGAAAGAACGAGCAGTACTTC. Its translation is CASSFRQGKNEQYF.

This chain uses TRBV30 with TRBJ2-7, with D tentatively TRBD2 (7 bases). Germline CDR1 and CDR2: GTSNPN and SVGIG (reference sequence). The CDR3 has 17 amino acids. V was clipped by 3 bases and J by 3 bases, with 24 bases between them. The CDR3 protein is CAWRGGDLVYGDYEQYF. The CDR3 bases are TGTGCCTGGAGAGGGGGGGATCTAGTTTATGGGGACTACGAGCAGTACTTC.

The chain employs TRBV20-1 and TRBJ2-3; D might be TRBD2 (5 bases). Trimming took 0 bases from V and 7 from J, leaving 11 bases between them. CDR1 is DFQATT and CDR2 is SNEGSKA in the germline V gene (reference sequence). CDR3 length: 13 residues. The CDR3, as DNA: TGCAGTGCTAGAGATAATTCGGGAAATACGCAGTATTTT. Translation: CSARDNSGNTQYF.